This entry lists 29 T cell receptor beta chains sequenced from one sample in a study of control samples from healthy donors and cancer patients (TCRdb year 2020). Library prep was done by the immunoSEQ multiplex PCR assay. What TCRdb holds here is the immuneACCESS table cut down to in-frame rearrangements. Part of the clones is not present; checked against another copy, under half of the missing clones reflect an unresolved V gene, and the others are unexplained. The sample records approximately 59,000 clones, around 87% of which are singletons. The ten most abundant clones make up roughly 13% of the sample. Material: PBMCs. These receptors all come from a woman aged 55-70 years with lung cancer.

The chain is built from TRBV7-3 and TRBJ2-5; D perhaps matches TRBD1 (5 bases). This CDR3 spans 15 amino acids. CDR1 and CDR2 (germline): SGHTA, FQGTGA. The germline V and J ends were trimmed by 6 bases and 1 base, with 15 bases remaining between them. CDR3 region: CASSIGAGPQETQYF. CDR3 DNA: TGTGCCAGCAGTATAGGGGCAGGGCCCCAAGAGACCCAGTACTTC. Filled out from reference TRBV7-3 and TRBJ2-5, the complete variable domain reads GAGVSQTPSNKVTEKGKYVELRCDPISGHTALYWYRQSLGQGPEFLIYFQGTGAADDSGLPNDRFFAVRPEGSVSTLKIQRTERGDSAVYLCASSIGAGPQETQYFGPGTRLLVL.

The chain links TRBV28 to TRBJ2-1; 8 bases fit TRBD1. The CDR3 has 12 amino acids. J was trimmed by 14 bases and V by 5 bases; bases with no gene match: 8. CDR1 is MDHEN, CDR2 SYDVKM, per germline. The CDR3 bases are TGTGCCAGCAGTCAGCAGGACAGGGCGAAGTTCTTC. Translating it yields CASSQQDRAKFF.

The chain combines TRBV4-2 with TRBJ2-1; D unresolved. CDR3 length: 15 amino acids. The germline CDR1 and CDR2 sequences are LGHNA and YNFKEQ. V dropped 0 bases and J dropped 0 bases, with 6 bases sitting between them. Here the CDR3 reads CASSQEASSYNEQFF. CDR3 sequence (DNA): TGTGCCAGCAGCCAAGAGGCCTCCTCCTACAATGAGCAGTTCTTC.

CDR3 nucleotides: TGTGCCAGCTCGGCCTTAGCGGGAGGGAACACCGGGGAGCTGTTTTTT. Translated, it gives CASSALAGGNTGELFF. The V gene is TRBV5-4, the J gene TRBJ2-2; 10 bases map to TRBD2. The trim removed 7 bases at V and 1 base at J, leaving 7 bases unmatched. CDR1 SGHNT and CDR2 YYREEE come from the germline V gene (reference sequence). This CDR3 has 16 residues.

The DNA of the CDR3 is TGTGCCAGCTGGGACGGAGGGCCGAACACCGGGGAGCTGTTTTTT. This sequence encodes CASWDGGPNTGELFF. The rearrangement links TRBV27 to TRBJ2-2, with D perhaps TRBD2 (6 bases). Deletions cut 8 bases from V and 0 bases from J, with 13 bases between. The CDR3 loop spans 15 amino acids. Germline V gene sequence: CDR1 MNHEY, CDR2 SMNVEV (reference sequence).

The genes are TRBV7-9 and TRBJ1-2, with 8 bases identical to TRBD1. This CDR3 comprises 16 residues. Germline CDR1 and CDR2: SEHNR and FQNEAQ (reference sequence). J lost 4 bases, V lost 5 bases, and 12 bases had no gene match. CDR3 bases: TGTGCCAGCAGCCGAACAGGGACTGGGACAGGCTATGGCTACACCTTC. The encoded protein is CASSRTGTGTGYGYTF.

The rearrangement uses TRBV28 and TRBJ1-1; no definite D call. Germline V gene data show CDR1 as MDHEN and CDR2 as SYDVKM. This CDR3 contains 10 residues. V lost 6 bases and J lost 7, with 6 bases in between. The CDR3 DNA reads TGTGCCAGCAGGACGGATGAAGCTTTCTTT. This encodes CASRTDEAFF.

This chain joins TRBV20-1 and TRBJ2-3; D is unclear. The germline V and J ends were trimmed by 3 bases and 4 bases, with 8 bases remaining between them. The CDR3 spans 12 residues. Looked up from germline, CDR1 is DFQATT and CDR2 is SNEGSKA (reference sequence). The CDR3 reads CSASSSPDTQYF. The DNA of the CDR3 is TGCAGTGCTAGTTCTAGTCCAGATACGCAGTATTTT.

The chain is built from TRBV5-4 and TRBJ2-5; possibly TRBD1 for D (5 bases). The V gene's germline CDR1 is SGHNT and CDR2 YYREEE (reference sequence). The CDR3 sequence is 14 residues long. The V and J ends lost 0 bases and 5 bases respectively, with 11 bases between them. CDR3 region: CASSLAKGRETQYF. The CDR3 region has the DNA TGTGCCAGCAGCTTGGCAAAGGGGCGGGAGACCCAGTACTTC.

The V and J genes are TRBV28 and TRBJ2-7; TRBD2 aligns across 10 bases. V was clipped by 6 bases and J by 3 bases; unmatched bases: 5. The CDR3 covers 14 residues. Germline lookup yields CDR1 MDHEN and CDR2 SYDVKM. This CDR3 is CASSVSGRFYEQYF. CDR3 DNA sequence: TGTGCCAGCAGCGTTAGCGGGAGGTTCTACGAGCAGTACTTC.

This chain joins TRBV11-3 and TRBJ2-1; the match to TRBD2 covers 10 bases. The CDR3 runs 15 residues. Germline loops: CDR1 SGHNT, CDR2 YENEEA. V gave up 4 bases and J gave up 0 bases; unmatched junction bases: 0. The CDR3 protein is CASSSSGGSYNEQFF. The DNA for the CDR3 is TGTGCCAGCAGCTCTAGCGGGGGCTCCTACAATGAGCAGTTCTTC.

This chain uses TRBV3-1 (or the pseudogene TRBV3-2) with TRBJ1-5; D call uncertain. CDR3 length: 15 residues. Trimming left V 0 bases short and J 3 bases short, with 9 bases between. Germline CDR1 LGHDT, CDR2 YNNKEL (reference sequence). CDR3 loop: CASSQDFNANQPQHF. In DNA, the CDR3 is TGTGCCAGCAGCCAAGATTTTAATGCCAATCAGCCCCAGCATTTT.

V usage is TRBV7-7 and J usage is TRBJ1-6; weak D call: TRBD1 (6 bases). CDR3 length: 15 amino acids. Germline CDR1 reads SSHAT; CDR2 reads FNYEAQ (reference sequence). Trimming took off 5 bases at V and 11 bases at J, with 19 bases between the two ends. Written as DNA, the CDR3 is TGTGCCAGCAGCCCGGCCGGGGGCGCGACGACACCCCTCCACTTT. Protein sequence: CASSPAGGATTPLHF.

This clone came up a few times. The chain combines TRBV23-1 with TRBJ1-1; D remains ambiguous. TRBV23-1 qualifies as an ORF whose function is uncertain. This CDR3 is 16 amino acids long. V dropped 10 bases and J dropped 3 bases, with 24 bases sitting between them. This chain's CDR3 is CATLRAPILLDTEAFF. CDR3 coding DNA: TGCGCCACTCTGAGGGCCCCGATCCTGTTGGACACTGAAGCTTTCTTT.

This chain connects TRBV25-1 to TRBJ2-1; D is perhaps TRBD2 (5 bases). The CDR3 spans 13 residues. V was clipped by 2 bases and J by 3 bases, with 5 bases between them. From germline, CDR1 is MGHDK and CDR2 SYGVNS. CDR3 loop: CASSEDYYNEQFF. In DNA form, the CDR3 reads TGTGCCAGCAGTGAAGACTACTACAATGAGCAGTTCTTC.

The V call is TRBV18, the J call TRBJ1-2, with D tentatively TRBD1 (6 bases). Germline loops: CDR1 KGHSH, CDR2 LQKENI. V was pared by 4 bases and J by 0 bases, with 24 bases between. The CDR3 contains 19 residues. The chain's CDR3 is CASSRTALTGALSNYGYTF. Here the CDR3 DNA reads TGTGCCAGCTCACGAACGGCGCTCACGGGGGCCCTCTCTAACTATGGCTACACCTTC.

CDR3 DNA: TGTGCCAGTAGTATCCCTCCAACCAACGTCCTGACTTTC. Translating it yields CASSIPPTNVLTF. The chain has TRBV19 and TRBJ2-6; D call uncertain. V dropped 3 bases and J dropped 8 bases, with 8 bases sitting between them. This CDR3 is 13 amino acids long. Germline CDR1 LNHDA, CDR2 SQIVND (reference sequence).

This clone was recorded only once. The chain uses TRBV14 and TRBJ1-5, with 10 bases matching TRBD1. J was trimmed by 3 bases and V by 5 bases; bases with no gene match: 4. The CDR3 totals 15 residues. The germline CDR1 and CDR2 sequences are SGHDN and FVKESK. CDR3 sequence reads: CASSWGQGPNQPQHF. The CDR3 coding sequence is TGTGCCAGCAGCTGGGGACAGGGGCCCAATCAGCCCCAGCATTTT.

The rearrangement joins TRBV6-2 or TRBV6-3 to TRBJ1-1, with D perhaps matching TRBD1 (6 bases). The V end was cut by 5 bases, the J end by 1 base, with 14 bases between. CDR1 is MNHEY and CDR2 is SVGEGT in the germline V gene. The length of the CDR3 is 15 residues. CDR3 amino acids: CASSTYREENTEAFF. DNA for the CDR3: TGTGCCAGCAGTACATACAGGGAGGAGAACACTGAAGCTTTCTTT.

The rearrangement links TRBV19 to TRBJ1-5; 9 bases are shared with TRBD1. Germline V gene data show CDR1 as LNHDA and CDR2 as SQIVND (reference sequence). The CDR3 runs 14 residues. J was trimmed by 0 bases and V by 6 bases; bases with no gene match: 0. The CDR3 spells CASRDRGSNQPQHF. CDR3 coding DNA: TGTGCCAGTAGGGACAGGGGTAGCAATCAGCCCCAGCATTTT.

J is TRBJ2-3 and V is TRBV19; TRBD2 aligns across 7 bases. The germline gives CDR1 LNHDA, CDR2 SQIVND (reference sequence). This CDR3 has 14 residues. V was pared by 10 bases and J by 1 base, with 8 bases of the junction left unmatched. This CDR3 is CATQTLAGTDTQYF. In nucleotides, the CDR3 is TGTGCCACCCAAACCCTAGCGGGCACAGATACGCAGTATTTT.

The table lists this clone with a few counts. In nucleotides, the CDR3 is TGTGCCAGCAGTCCGGGGGGGCAGCACGGCACTGAAGCTTTCTTT. It yields the protein CASSPGGQHGTEAFF. V usage is TRBV27 and J usage is TRBJ1-1; weak D call: TRBD1 (6 bases). This CDR3 has 15 amino acids. Trimming shortened V by 5 bases and J by 4 bases, and 17 bases separated the two germline ends. CDR1 MNHEY and CDR2 SMNVEV come from the germline V gene (reference sequence).

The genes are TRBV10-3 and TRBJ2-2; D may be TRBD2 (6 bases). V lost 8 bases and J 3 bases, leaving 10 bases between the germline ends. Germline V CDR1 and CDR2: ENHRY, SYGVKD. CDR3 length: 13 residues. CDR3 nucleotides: TGTGCCATCTTGGGGGGAGACACCGGGGAGCTGTTTTTT. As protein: CAILGGDTGELFF.

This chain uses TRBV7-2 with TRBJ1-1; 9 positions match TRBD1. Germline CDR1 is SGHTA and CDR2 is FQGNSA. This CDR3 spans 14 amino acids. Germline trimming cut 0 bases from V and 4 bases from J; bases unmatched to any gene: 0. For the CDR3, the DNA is TGTGCCAGCAGCTTAGCACAGGGGGCCACTGAAGCTTTCTTT. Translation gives CASSLAQGATEAFF.

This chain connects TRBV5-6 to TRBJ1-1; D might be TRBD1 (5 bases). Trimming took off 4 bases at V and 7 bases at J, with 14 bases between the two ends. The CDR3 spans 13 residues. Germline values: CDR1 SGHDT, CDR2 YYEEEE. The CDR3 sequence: CASSRGDRYEAFF. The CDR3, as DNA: TGTGCCAGCAGCCGGGGGGACCGGTATGAAGCTTTCTTT. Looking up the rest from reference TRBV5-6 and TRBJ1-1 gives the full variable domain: DAGVTQSPTHLIKTRGQQVTLRCSPKSGHDTVSWYQQALGQGPQFIFQYYEEEERQRGNFPDRFSGHQFPNYSSELNVNALLLGDSALYLCASSRGDRYEAFFGQGTRLTVV.

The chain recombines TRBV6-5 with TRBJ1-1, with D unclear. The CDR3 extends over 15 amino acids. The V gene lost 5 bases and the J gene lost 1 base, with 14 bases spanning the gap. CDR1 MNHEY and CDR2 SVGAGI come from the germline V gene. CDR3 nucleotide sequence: TGTGCCAGCAGTACAAGGACCGGTGGGAACACTGAAGCTTTCTTT. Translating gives CASSTRTGGNTEAFF.

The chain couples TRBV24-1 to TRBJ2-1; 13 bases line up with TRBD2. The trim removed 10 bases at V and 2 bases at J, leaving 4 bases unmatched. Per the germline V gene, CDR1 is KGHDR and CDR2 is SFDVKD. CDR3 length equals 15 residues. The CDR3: CATGTSGNPYNEQFF. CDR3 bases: TGTGCCACAGGGACTAGCGGGAATCCCTACAATGAGCAGTTCTTC.

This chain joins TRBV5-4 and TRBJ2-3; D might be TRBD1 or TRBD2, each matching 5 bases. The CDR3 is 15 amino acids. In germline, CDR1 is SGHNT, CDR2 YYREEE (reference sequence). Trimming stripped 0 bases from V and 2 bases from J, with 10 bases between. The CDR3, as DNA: TGTGCCAGCAGCTTGGTTGGGGGATTCACAGATACGCAGTATTTT. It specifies CASSLVGGFTDTQYF.

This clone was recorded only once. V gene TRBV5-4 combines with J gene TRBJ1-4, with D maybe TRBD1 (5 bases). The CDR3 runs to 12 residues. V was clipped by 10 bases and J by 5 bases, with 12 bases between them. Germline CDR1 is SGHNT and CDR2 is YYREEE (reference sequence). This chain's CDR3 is CALGGGNEKLFF. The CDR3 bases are TGTGCCCTCGGCGGGGGGAATGAAAAACTGTTTTTT.